Following are 32 T cell receptor beta chains from one sample sequenced in a study of blood T cell repertoires in COVID-19. Clones were sequenced by immunoSEQ multiplex PCR, and TCRdb holds only the in-frame ones, with some missing. The table includes 100,000 to 110,000 clones, around four fifths detected once. The sample taken for sequencing was peripheral blood. Receptors were obtained from a woman aged 70-85 years with acute or convalescent COVID-19.

This clone is a singleton in its sample. The CDR3 sequence is CASSLSSGATNEKLFF. The CDR3 DNA reads as TGTGCCAGCAGTTTGTCGTCGGGTGCAACTAATGAAAAACTGTTTTTT. J is TRBJ1-4 and V is TRBV6-6; D not resolved. V lost 4 bases and J lost 0, with 12 bases in between. The germline gives CDR1 MNHNY, CDR2 SVGAGI (reference sequence). The CDR3 spans 16 residues.

This clone showed up just a few times. V and J are TRBV19 and TRBJ2-2; TRBD1 matches 7 bases. The V gene end was trimmed by 9 bases and the J gene end by 6 bases; junction bases not matched to a gene: 16. Per the germline V gene, CDR1 is LNHDA and CDR2 is SQIVND (reference sequence). CDR3 length: 16 residues. This chain's CDR3 is CARRSMHRGLSGELFF. In DNA form, the CDR3 reads TGTGCCAGGAGGAGCATGCACAGGGGTTTGTCCGGGGAGCTGTTTTTT.

The genes are TRBV7-2 and TRBJ2-7; 8 bases align to TRBD2. The CDR3 contains 14 residues. V shed 7 bases and J 5 bases; nucleotides not matched to a gene: 10. Per the germline V gene, CDR1 is SGHTA and CDR2 is FQGNSA. This CDR3 is CASTSPGRGHEQYV. CDR3 sequence (DNA): TGTGCCAGCACCTCACCCGGGAGGGGCCACGAGCAGTACGTC.

This chain uses TRBV9 with TRBJ2-1, with 7 bases identical to TRBD2. The CDR3 is 15 residues long. V trimming: 4 bases; J trimming: 12 bases; junction bases outside the gene matches: 16. Germline CDR1 reads SGDLS; CDR2 reads YYNGEE. The CDR3 DNA is TGTGCCAGCAGCCCCCAGCTAGCGGATTCCTTAGGGCAGTTCTTC. This sequence encodes CASSPQLADSLGQFF.

J is TRBJ2-2 and V is TRBV10-3; 12 nucleotides match TRBD2. The CDR3 loop spans 15 amino acids. With 8 bases clipped from V and 5 bases from J, the junction kept 6 bases outside the gene matches. Germline V gene lookup returns CDR1 ENHRY and CDR2 SYGVKD. CDR3 region: CAIDLAGGRTGELFF. In DNA, the CDR3 is TGTGCCATCGATCTAGCGGGGGGGCGGACCGGGGAGCTGTTTTTT.

J is TRBJ1-1 and V is TRBV14; D not certain. In germline, CDR1 is SGHDN, CDR2 FVKESK. Between the trimmed V and J ends, which lost 1 base and 9 bases, there was a span of 9 bases. The CDR3 is 12 residues long. CDR3 loop: CASSQAGIKAFF. The CDR3 DNA reads TGTGCCAGCAGCCAAGCGGGGATTAAAGCTTTCTTT.

This clone was seen only a few times. Written as DNA, the CDR3 is TGCAGCGTTGAAGGGCAGGATGGCCACCCCTATGGCTACACCTTC. Its protein product is CSVEGQDGHPYGYTF. The chain combines TRBV29-1 with TRBJ1-2; D is unresolved. Germline V gene lookup returns CDR1 SQVTM and CDR2 ANQGSEA. The CDR3 loop spans 15 amino acids. The ends were cut back, 1 base at V and 4 bases at J, with 16 bases in the middle.

The chain recombines TRBV24-1 with TRBJ2-3; 7 nucleotides match TRBD1. Germline V gene lookup returns CDR1 KGHDR and CDR2 SFDVKD. Germline trimming cut 7 bases from V and 1 base from J; bases unmatched to any gene: 7. CDR3 length equals 15 residues. The CDR3 coding sequence is TGTGCCACCAGCCTCACAGGGGTCGGCACAGATACGCAGTATTTT. It specifies CATSLTGVGTDTQYF.

The chain joins TRBV10-3 to TRBJ1-1, with 11 bases that match TRBD1. The CDR3 spans 16 residues. V lost 7 bases to trimming and J lost 1 base; unmatched junction nucleotides: 8. Germline V gene lookup returns CDR1 ENHRY and CDR2 SYGVKD. The CDR3 reads CAIITGQGVSNTEAFF. The DNA of the CDR3 is TGTGCCATCATCACGGGACAGGGGGTCTCGAACACTGAAGCTTTCTTT.

This clone occurred a few times. V is TRBV2 and J is TRBJ2-1; a possible D gene is TRBD2 (5 bases). Germline values: CDR1 SNHLY, CDR2 FYNNEI. V shed 7 bases and J shed 0 bases, with 16 bases lying between them. The CDR3 runs to 16 residues. For the CDR3, the DNA is TGTGCCAGCAAGCCCGCAGGAGCGGACTCCTACAATGAGCAGTTCTTC. This translates into CASKPAGADSYNEQFF.

The chain recombines TRBV29-1 with TRBJ2-1; 14 nucleotides align to TRBD2. CDR3 length: 14 residues. Looked up from germline, CDR1 is SQVTM and CDR2 is ANQGSEA. Trimming removed 6 bases from V and 6 bases from J; junction bases left unmatched: 4. For the CDR3, the DNA is TGCAGCGTCTCGACTAGCGGGGGGGCCAATGAGCAGTTCTTC. Its protein is CSVSTSGGANEQFF.

The rearrangement joins TRBV3-1 (or the pseudogene TRBV3-2) to TRBJ1-4; the D gene is possibly TRBD1 (6 bases). The CDR3 runs to 13 residues. Germline CDR1 and CDR2: LGHDT and YNNKEL (reference sequence). V lost 4 bases to trimming and J lost 8 bases, with 11 bases between them. The CDR3 reads CASSLQGKEKLFF. In DNA form, the CDR3 reads TGTGCCAGCAGCCTGCAGGGGAAAGAAAAACTGTTTTTT.

Here the CDR3 reads CASSLEFGTGARQPQHF. The CDR3 bases are TGTGCCAGCAGCTTAGAATTCGGGACAGGGGCTCGGCAGCCCCAGCATTTT. This rearrangement joins TRBV7-8 to TRBJ1-5; TRBD1 matches 10 bases. The CDR3 runs 17 residues. V lost 1 base to trimming and J lost 7 bases; unmatched junction nucleotides: 10. Germline-derived CDR1 and CDR2 are SGHVS and FQNEAQ.

This clone appeared a few times. The V call is TRBV7-8, the J call TRBJ1-3; a weak D match, TRBD1 (5 bases). The CDR3 spans 16 residues. From germline, CDR1 is SGHVS and CDR2 FQNEAQ. The germline V and J ends were trimmed by 1 base and 2 bases, with 12 bases remaining between them. CDR3 nucleotide sequence: TGTGCCAGCAGCTTAGGGGCCCGGGGGGCTGGAAACACCATATATTTT. Translated: CASSLGARGAGNTIYF.

The chain employs TRBV5-1 and TRBJ2-2; 7 nucleotides line up with TRBD1. CDR1 and CDR2 (germline): SGHRS, YFSETQ. With V trimmed by 5 bases and J by 2 bases, 6 bases remained unmatched. The CDR3 is 15 amino acids. The CDR3 spells CASRTGTVNTGELFF. CDR3 DNA: TGCGCCAGCAGAACCGGGACAGTTAACACCGGGGAGCTGTTTTTT.

This sequence joins TRBV5-8 and TRBJ1-5, with TRBD1 matching over 7 bases. The CDR3 loop spans 14 amino acids. The trim removed 0 bases at V and 6 bases at J, leaving 3 bases unmatched. In germline, CDR1 is SGHTS, CDR2 YDEGEE. DNA for the CDR3: TGTGCCAGCAGCTTGGACAGGGGAAGTCAGCCCCAGCATTTT. Translation: CASSLDRGSQPQHF.

This chain joins TRBV4-2 and TRBJ2-3, with D perhaps matching TRBD1 (5 bases). This CDR3 region has 16 residues. Germline CDR1 LGHNA, CDR2 YNFKEQ. V lost 0 bases and J 1 base, leaving 11 bases between the germline ends. CDR3 amino acids: CASSQDSGRGTDTQYF. CDR3 DNA: TGTGCCAGCAGCCAAGATTCAGGCAGGGGCACAGATACGCAGTATTTT.

CDR3 sequence reads: CASSLQGATKNIQYF. The DNA for the CDR3 is TGTGCCAGCAGCCTACAGGGGGCGACCAAAAACATTCAGTACTTC. This sequence joins TRBV5-4 and TRBJ2-4, with 9 bases aligning to TRBD1. This CDR3 has 15 residues. Looked up from germline, CDR1 is SGHNT and CDR2 is YYREEE (reference sequence). The V and J ends lost 4 bases and 2 bases, in that order; junction bases with no gene match: 4.

The chain is built from TRBV7-2 and TRBJ2-7; D unclear. The V end lost 1 base, the J end lost 6 bases, and 16 bases lay between the germline ends. This CDR3 comprises 15 residues. Germline lookup yields CDR1 SGHTA and CDR2 FQGNSA. CDR3 DNA sequence: TGTGCCAGCAGCTTAGATCACAACCCCCGAGGCGAGCAGTACGTC. It specifies CASSLDHNPRGEQYV.

On this clone itself: The same CDR3 arises from other DNA sequences in this sample as well. The rearrangement joins TRBV4-1 to TRBJ2-1; D might be TRBD2 (6 bases). From germline, CDR1 is MGHRA and CDR2 YSYEKL. The CDR3 is made up of 15 amino acids. Deletions cut 0 bases from V and 3 bases from J, with 9 bases between. Here the CDR3 reads CASSQDGGLYNEQFF. The CDR3 coding sequence is TGCGCCAGCAGCCAAGACGGGGGACTCTACAATGAGCAGTTCTTC.

This clone was observed a few times. V usage is TRBV30 and J usage is TRBJ1-2; tentatively, D is TRBD1 (6 bases). The germline gives CDR1 GTSNPN, CDR2 SVGIG (reference sequence). This CDR3 comprises 13 residues. The V and J ends lost 2 bases and 4 bases respectively, with 11 bases between them. CDR3 sequence (DNA): TGTGCCTGGAGTCTCGGGGACACCTATGGCTACACCTTC. Amino acid sequence: CAWSLGDTYGYTF.

The chain is built from TRBV18 and TRBJ1-1; D not resolved. Trimming removed 4 bases from V and 5 bases from J, with 11 bases in between. The CDR3 consists of 13 residues. Germline loops: CDR1 KGHSH, CDR2 LQKENI. The CDR3 loop reads CASSLGEGTEAFF. Here the CDR3 DNA reads TGTGCCAGCTCACTGGGAGAGGGAACTGAAGCTTTCTTT.

This clone was recorded once. The chain joins TRBV19 to TRBJ1-5; 7 bases are shared with TRBD1. Germline lookup yields CDR1 LNHDA and CDR2 SQIVND (reference sequence). The CDR3 contains 15 residues. The J segment lost 9 bases and the V segment lost 4 bases, leaving 12 bases of the junction unmatched. CDR3 in DNA: TGTGCCAGTAGTACAGGACAGGCGGTGGGGGGGCCCCAGCATTTT. Its protein is CASSTGQAVGGPQHF.

V is TRBV3-1 (or the pseudogene TRBV3-2) and J is TRBJ2-6, with 7 nucleotides matching TRBD1. Trimming at V came to 0 bases and at J to 4 bases, leaving 6 bases not matched to a gene. Germline V gene lookup returns CDR1 LGHDT and CDR2 YNNKEL (reference sequence). The CDR3 is 17 amino acids. The CDR3 protein is CASSQDWGTAGANVLTF. In nucleotides, the CDR3 is TGTGCCAGCAGCCAAGATTGGGGGACAGCCGGGGCCAACGTCCTGACTTTC.

The chain joins TRBV10-3 to TRBJ1-4; D is unclear. The germline V gene has CDR1 ENHRY and CDR2 SYGVKD. The ends were cut back, 4 bases at V and 13 bases at J, with 19 bases in the middle. The CDR3 is made up of 14 amino acids. CDR3 in DNA: TGTGCCATCAGTGGCAGCGCAAATGATGAATTACTGTTTTTT. Residues: CAISGSANDELLFF.

J is TRBJ1-1 and V is TRBV18; D gene ambiguous. CDR3 length equals 15 residues. Deletions cut 2 bases from V and 1 base from J, with 11 bases between. Looked up from germline, CDR1 is KGHSH and CDR2 is LQKENI. Here the CDR3 reads CASSPNTEANTEAFF. The CDR3 DNA is TGTGCCAGCTCACCAAATACTGAGGCGAACACTGAAGCTTTCTTT.

This clone was seen only a few times. V is TRBV6-2 or TRBV6-3 and J is TRBJ2-7, with 9 positions matching TRBD1. Germline loops: CDR1 MNHEY, CDR2 SVGEGT. V lost 4 bases and J lost 6; bases outside the gene matches: 10. The CDR3 has 15 amino acids. CDR3 loop: CASSSSGTGNPEQYV. In nucleotides, the CDR3 is TGTGCCAGCAGTTCATCCGGGACAGGGAACCCCGAGCAGTACGTC.

The rearrangement uses TRBV6-2 or TRBV6-3 and TRBJ1-5, with D possibly TRBD1 on 5 matching bases. Germline assignment: CDR1 MNHEY and CDR2 SVGEGT. This CDR3 is built from 16 residues. V lost 2 bases and J lost 7, with 18 bases in between. CDR3 coding DNA: TGTGCCAGCAGTTACCCGAACAGTGGGGCGGCCCAGCCCCAGCATTTT. Protein sequence: CASSYPNSGAAQPQHF.

The chain recombines TRBV2 with TRBJ1-1, with no clear D. The CDR3 length is 10 residues. V lost 2 bases, J lost 8 bases, and 3 bases lay in between. CDR1 is SNHLY, CDR2 FYNNEI, per germline. As DNA, the CDR3 is TGTGCCAGCAGTGAATCGGAAGCTTTCTTT. It yields the protein CASSESEAFF.

Only a few counts were recorded for this clone. V gene TRBV4-3 combines with J gene TRBJ1-4, with 8 positions matching TRBD1. Unmatched junction bases numbered 12, after V lost 4 bases and J lost 8 bases. This CDR3 is 16 amino acids long. Germline V gene data show CDR1 as LGHNA and CDR2 as YSLEER. CDR3 nucleotide sequence: TGCGCCAGCAGCCGAGACGGACAGGGACGTCTGGAAAAACTGTTTTTT. Its translation is CASSRDGQGRLEKLFF.

The V gene is TRBV2, the J gene TRBJ1-4; D might be TRBD1 (5 bases). There are 15 residues in the CDR3. Looked up from germline, CDR1 is SNHLY and CDR2 is FYNNEI. Trimming took 6 bases from V and 2 from J, leaving 13 bases between them. The CDR3 here is CASRRTGATNEKLFF. The CDR3 nucleotides are TGTGCCAGCAGGAGAACAGGAGCGACTAATGAAAAACTGTTTTTT.

The rearrangement uses TRBV7-9 and TRBJ1-4; D uncertain. V gave up 2 bases and J gave up 3 bases, with 10 bases separating them. CDR1 and CDR2 from the germline V gene are SEHNR and FQNEAQ (reference sequence). This CDR3 has 15 amino acids. The CDR3: CASSLNTGANEKLFF. CDR3 nucleotides: TGTGCCAGCAGCTTAAATACGGGAGCTAATGAAAAACTGTTTTTT.